Below, 5 T cell receptor beta chains from the same sample are listed, as sequenced in a study of OX40 agonist ivuxolimab in advanced cancers. Some clones are missing from TCRdb's copy, which holds only in-frame ones; the method was immunoSEQ multiplex PCR. The sample lists tens of thousands of clones, 80% to 95% occurring once. The source was CD4+ or CD8+ T cells sorted from blood, collected in a trial of the OX40 agonist ivuxolimab. The origin of the receptors is an adult with an advanced solid tumor such as melanoma, head and neck, liver or kidney cancer.

The CDR3 DNA is TGTGCCAGCAGTGAAATGTGGACGGAAAACTATGGCTACACCTTC. Its protein is CASSEMWTENYGYTF. This rearrangement joins TRBV2 to TRBJ1-2; D remains ambiguous. The CDR3 has 15 residues. The V gene lost 2 bases and the J gene lost 2 bases, with 12 bases spanning the gap. Germline V gene lookup returns CDR1 SNHLY and CDR2 FYNNEI.

The chain has TRBV2 and TRBJ2-2; 12 bases map to TRBD2. CDR3 length: 15 residues. CDR1 SNHLY and CDR2 FYNNEI come from the germline V gene. The trim removed 6 bases at V and 5 bases at J, leaving 4 bases unmatched. CDR3 coding DNA: TGTGCCAGCAGGCCTACTAGCGGGGGGACCGGGGAGCTGTTTTTT. Residues: CASRPTSGGTGELFF.

The chain couples TRBV28 to TRBJ2-5; TRBD1 is a possible D gene (6 bases). The last part of the DNA fits TRBJ2-7 better; the J call may be wrong. Per the germline V gene, CDR1 is MDHEN and CDR2 is SYDVKM. The CDR3 has 12 amino acids. The CDR3 DNA reads TGTGCCAGCAGGGACAGTCATAGCGAGCAGTACTTC. Encoded protein: CASRDSHSEQYF.

This chain uses TRBV9 with TRBJ1-2, with TRBD1 identical over 9 bases. Trimming cost V 3 bases and J 4 bases; bases outside gene matches: 7. The CDR3 has 15 amino acids. Germline V lookup: CDR1 SGDLS, CDR2 YYNGEE. CDR3 in amino acids: CASSATGGESYGYTF. CDR3 nucleotide sequence: TGTGCCAGCAGCGCTACAGGGGGCGAGAGCTATGGCTACACCTTC. Full variable domain (rest looked up from reference TRBV9 and TRBJ1-2): DSGVTQTPKHLITATGQRVTLRCSPRSGDLSVYWYQQSLDQGLQFLIQYYNGEERAKGNILERFSAQQFPDLHSELNLSSLELGDSALYFCASSATGGESYGYTFGSGTRLTVV.

The chain combines TRBV28 with TRBJ1-2; TRBD1 aligns across 9 bases. The CDR3 loop spans 14 amino acids. Germline CDR1 MDHEN, CDR2 SYDVKM. Trimming cost V 4 bases and J 8 bases; bases outside gene matches: 8. This CDR3 reads CASSSHRGLGGYTF. The CDR3 nucleotides are TGTGCCAGCAGTTCCCACAGGGGGCTCGGCGGCTACACCTTC.